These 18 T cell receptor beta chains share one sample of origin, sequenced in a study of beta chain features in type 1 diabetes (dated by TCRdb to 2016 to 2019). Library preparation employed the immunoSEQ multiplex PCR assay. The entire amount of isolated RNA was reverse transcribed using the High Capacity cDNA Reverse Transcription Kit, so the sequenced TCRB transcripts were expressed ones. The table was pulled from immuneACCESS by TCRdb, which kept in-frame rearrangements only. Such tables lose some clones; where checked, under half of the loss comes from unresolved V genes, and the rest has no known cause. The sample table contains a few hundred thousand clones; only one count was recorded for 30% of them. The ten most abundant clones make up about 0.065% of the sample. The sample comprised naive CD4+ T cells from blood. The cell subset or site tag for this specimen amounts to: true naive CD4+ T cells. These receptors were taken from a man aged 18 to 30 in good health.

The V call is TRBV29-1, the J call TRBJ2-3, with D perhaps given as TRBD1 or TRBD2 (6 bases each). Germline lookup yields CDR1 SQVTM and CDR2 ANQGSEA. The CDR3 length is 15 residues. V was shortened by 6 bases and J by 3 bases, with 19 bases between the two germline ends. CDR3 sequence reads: CSVATGGRETDTQYF. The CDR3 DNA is TGCAGCGTCGCAACCGGGGGCAGAGAGACAGATACGCAGTATTTT.

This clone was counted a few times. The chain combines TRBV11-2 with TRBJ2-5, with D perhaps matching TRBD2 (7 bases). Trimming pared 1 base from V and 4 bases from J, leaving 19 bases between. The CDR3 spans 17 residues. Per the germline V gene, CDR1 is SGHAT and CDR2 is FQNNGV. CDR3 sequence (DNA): TGTGCCAGCAGCTTAGTTCCCCTAGCGGCCAGGGGAGAGACCCAGTACTTC. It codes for CASSLVPLAARGETQYF.

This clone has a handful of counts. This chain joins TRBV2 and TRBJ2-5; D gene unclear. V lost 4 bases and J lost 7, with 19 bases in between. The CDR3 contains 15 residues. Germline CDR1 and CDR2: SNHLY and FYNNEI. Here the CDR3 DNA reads TGTGCCAGCAGTGTAACCACTGAAAGTGCTGGGACCCAGTACTTC. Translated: CASSVTTESAGTQYF.

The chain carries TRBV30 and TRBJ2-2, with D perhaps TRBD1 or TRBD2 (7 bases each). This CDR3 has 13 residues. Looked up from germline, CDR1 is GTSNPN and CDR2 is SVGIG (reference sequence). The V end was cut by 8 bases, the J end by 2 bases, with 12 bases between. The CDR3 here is CASGTANTGELFF. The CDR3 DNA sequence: TGTGCCAGCGGGACAGCCAACACCGGGGAGCTGTTTTTT.

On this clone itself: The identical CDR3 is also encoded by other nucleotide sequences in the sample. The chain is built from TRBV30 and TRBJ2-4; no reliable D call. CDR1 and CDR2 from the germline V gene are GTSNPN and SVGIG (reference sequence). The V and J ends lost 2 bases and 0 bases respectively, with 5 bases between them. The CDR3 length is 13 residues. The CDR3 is CAWSLVAKNIQYF. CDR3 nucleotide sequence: TGTGCCTGGAGTTTAGTAGCCAAAAACATTCAGTACTTC.

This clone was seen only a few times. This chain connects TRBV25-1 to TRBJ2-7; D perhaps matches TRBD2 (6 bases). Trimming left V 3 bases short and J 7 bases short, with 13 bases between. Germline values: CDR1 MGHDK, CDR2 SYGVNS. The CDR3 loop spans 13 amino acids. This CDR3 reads CASSDSLAAEQYF. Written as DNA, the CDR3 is TGTGCCAGCAGTGATTCGTTAGCGGCTGAGCAGTACTTC.

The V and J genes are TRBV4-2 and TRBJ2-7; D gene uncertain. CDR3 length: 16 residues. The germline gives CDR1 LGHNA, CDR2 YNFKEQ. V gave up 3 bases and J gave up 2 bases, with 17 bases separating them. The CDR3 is CASSHSSSRSAYEQYF. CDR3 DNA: TGTGCCAGCAGCCATTCCTCCTCAAGGTCGGCCTACGAGCAGTACTTC.

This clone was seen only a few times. CDR3 amino acids: CATSRDRASNLYEQYF. CDR3 DNA: TGTGCCACCAGCAGAGATCGGGCTTCCAACCTCTACGAGCAGTACTTC. The chain recombines TRBV15 with TRBJ2-7, with D hard to call. This CDR3 has 16 residues. Trimming pared 0 bases from V and 3 bases from J, leaving 15 bases between. In germline, CDR1 is LNHNV, CDR2 YYDKDF (reference sequence).

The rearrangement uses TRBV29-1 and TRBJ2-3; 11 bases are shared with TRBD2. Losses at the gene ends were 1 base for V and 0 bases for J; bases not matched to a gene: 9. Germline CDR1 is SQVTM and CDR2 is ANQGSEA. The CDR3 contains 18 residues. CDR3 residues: CSVEGTSGQMGSTDTQYF. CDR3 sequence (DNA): TGCAGCGTTGAAGGGACTAGCGGGCAAATGGGAAGCACAGATACGCAGTATTTT.

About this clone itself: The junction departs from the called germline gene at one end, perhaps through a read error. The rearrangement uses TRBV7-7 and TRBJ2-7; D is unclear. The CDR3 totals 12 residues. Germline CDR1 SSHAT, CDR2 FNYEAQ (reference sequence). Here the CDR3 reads CASSFLGYEQYF. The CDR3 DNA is TGTGCTAGCAGCTTCCTAGGATACGAGCAGTACTTC.

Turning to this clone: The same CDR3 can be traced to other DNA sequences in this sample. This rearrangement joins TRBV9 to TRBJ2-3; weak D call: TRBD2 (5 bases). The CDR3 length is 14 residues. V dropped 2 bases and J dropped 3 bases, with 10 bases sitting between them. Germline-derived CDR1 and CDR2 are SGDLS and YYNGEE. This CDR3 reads CASSVTGITDTQYF. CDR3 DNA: TGTGCCAGCAGCGTGACGGGGATTACAGATACGCAGTATTTT.

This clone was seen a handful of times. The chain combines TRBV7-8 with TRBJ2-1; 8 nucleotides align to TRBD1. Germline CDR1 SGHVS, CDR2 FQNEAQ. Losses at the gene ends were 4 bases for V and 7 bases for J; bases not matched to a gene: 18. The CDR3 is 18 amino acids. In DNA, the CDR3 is TGTGCCAGCAGCTACCCTATCCCCGGCGGACAGGGTAGGAATGAGCAGTTCTTC. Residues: CASSYPIPGGQGRNEQFF.

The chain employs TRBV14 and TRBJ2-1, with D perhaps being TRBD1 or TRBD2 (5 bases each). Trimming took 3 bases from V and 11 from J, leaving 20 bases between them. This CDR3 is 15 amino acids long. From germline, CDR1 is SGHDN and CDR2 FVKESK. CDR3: CASSQGPQGWGKQFF. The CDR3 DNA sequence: TGTGCCAGCAGCCAGGGACCCCAGGGTTGGGGGAAGCAGTTCTTC.

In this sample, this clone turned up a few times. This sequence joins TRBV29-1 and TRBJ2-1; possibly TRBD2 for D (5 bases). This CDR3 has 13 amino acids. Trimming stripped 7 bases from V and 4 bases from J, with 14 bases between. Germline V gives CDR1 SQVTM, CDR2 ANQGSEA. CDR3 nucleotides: TGCAGCGCCCGAATGGCGGGTTACAATGAGCAGTTCTTC. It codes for CSARMAGYNEQFF.

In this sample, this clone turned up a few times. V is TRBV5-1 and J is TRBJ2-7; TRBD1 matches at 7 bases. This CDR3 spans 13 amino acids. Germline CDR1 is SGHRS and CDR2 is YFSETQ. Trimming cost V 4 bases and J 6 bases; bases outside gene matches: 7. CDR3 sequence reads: CASSPETGREQYF. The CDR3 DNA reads TGCGCCAGCAGCCCGGAGACAGGGCGCGAGCAGTACTTC.

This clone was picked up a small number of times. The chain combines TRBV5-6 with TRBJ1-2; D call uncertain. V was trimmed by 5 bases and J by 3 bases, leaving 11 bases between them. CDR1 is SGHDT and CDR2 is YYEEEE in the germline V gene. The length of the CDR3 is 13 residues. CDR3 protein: CASRADGYYGYTF. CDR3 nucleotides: TGTGCCAGCAGAGCGGACGGGTACTATGGCTACACCTTC.

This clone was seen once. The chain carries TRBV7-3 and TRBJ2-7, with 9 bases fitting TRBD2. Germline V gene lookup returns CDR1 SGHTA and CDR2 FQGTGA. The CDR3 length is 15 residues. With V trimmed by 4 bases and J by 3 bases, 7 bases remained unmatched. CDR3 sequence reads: CASSSGAGGNYEQYF. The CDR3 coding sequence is TGTGCCAGCAGCTCCGGGGCGGGAGGGAACTACGAGCAGTACTTC.

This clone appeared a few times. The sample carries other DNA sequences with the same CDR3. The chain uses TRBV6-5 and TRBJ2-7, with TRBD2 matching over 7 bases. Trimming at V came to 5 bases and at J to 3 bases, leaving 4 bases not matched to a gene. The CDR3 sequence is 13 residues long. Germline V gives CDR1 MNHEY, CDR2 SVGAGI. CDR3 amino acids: CASSPPGGYEQYF. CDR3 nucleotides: TGTGCCAGCAGTCCGCCGGGGGGCTACGAGCAGTACTTC.